The 21 T cell receptor beta chains in this list originate from one sample, sequenced in a study of PD-1 blockade in classical Hodgkin lymphoma. Time point denoted: cycle 4 day 1 (C4D1), after 5 to 7 weeks of nivolumab. Exposure to brentuximab vedotin varied, and each patient had relapsed following autologous stem cell transplantation. Repertoires were generated with immunoSEQ multiplex PCR, while TCRdb's copy carries only in-frame clones and drops some. Of tens of thousands of clones in the sample, 80% were seen once. The source was peripheral blood mononuclear cells (PBMCs), collected before the fourth cycle of nivolumab. Source of these receptors: a human donor with classical Hodgkin lymphoma.

This clone was counted between two and nine times. The CDR3 sequence: CASSMQRGNSPLHF. CDR3 DNA sequence: TGTGCCAGTAGTATGCAGCGGGGCAATTCACCCCTCCACTTT. The chain recombines TRBV19 with TRBJ1-6; the D gene is possibly TRBD1 (5 bases). This CDR3 spans 14 amino acids. CDR1 and CDR2 (germline): LNHDA, SQIVND (reference sequence). V dropped 3 bases and J dropped 7 bases, with 10 bases sitting between them. Drawing the rest from reference TRBV19 and TRBJ1-6, the complete variable domain is DGGITQSPKYLFRKEGQNVTLSCEQNLNHDAMYWYRQDPGQGLRLIYYSQIVNDFQKGDIAEGYSVSREKKESFPLTVTSAQKNPTAFYLCASSMQRGNSPLHFGNGTRLTVT.

The chain recombines TRBV28 with TRBJ2-5; D possibly corresponds to TRBD2 (6 bases). V shed 2 bases and J shed 7 bases, with 14 bases lying between them. Germline-derived CDR1 and CDR2 are MDHEN and SYDVKM. The CDR3 spans 14 residues. CDR3 sequence: CASSLRRALGTQYF. As DNA, the CDR3 is TGTGCCAGCAGTTTAAGGAGGGCCCTAGGGACCCAGTACTTC. Looking up the rest from reference TRBV28 and TRBJ2-5 gives the full variable domain: DVKVTQSSRYLVKRTGEKVFLECVQDMDHENMFWYRQDPGLGLRLIYFSYDVKMKEKGDIPEGYSVSREKKERFSLILESASTNQTSMYLCASSLRRALGTQYFGPGTRLLVL.

J is TRBJ2-3 and V is TRBV2; D call uncertain. Germline assignment: CDR1 SNHLY and CDR2 FYNNEI. The V end was cut by 7 bases, the J end by 4 bases, with 15 bases between. The CDR3 extends over 14 amino acids. The CDR3: CASTETFLADTQYF. CDR3 sequence (DNA): TGTGCCAGCACAGAGACTTTCCTTGCAGATACGCAGTATTTT.

CDR3 sequence reads: CASSSRDRGWGNTIYF. The CDR3 nucleotides are TGTGCCAGCAGCTCCCGGGACAGGGGTTGGGGAAACACCATATATTTT. The V gene is TRBV6-6, the J gene TRBJ1-3; TRBD1 aligns across 10 bases. Germline CDR1 is MNHNY and CDR2 is SVGAGI (reference sequence). V shed 6 bases, J shed 4 bases, and the junction held 9 bases outside the gene matches. This CDR3 has 16 residues.

This clone was observed a handful of times. J is TRBJ1-5 and V is TRBV6-1; D not resolved. This CDR3 contains 15 residues. The germline V gene encodes CDR1 MNHNS and CDR2 SASEGT. Trimming removed 8 bases at V and 0 bases at J, with 14 bases between. In nucleotides, the CDR3 is TGTGCCAGCCGCCAGGCGGGCAGTAGCAATCAGCCCCAGCATTTT. Its translation: CASRQAGSSNQPQHF.

This sequence joins TRBV6-5 and TRBJ1-5; D possibly corresponds to TRBD1 (5 bases). The germline V gene encodes CDR1 MNHEY and CDR2 SVGAGI. The CDR3 has 13 amino acids. Trimming cost V 5 bases and J 6 bases, with 11 bases left between them. The CDR3 bases are TGTGCCAGCAGTGTAGGACAACCTCAGCCCCAGCATTTT. It encodes CASSVGQPQPQHF.

The J gene is TRBJ2-7, the V gene TRBV30, with D unclear. The V gene lost 1 base and the J gene lost 6 bases, with 10 bases spanning the gap. CDR1 is GTSNPN and CDR2 is SVGIG in the germline V gene (reference sequence). The CDR3 consists of 12 residues. This CDR3 is CAWSDRLSEQYF. The CDR3 nucleotides are TGTGCCTGGAGTGACCGACTTTCCGAGCAGTACTTC.

V is TRBV7-3 and J is TRBJ1-2; D not resolved. Germline assignment: CDR1 SGHTA and CDR2 FQGTGA. With 5 bases removed from V and 1 base from J, the gap between germline ends came to 17 bases. The CDR3 contains 16 residues. CDR3 amino acids: CASSPEGRWDNYGYTF. The CDR3 nucleotides read TGTGCCAGCAGCCCAGAGGGCAGGTGGGATAACTATGGCTACACCTTC.

This clone was recorded once. The chain employs TRBV6-6 and TRBJ1-5, with TRBD1 matching 7 bases. This CDR3 comprises 15 residues. J gave up 1 base and V 6 bases, and 6 bases lay outside the gene matches. From germline, CDR1 is MNHNY and CDR2 SVGAGI (reference sequence). CDR3 in amino acids: CASRTGTESNQPQHF. The CDR3, as DNA: TGTGCCAGCAGAACCGGGACAGAAAGCAATCAGCCCCAGCATTTT.

The chain carries TRBV19 and TRBJ1-2, with 10 nucleotides matching TRBD1. Trimming at V came to 5 bases and at J to 6 bases, leaving 15 bases not matched to a gene. The germline CDR1 and CDR2 sequences are LNHDA and SQIVND (reference sequence). There are 17 residues in the CDR3. As DNA, the CDR3 is TGTGCCAGTAGTTCCTCCTTGACAGGGGGCGCGTGGAATGGCTACACCTTC. Protein: CASSSSLTGGAWNGYTF.

J is TRBJ2-7 and V is TRBV5-4, with D tentatively TRBD1 or TRBD2 (6 bases each). Germline loops: CDR1 SGHNT, CDR2 YYREEE (reference sequence). V gave up 2 bases and J gave up 4 bases, with 16 bases separating them. This CDR3 region has 15 residues. The CDR3 loop reads CASSFASGGGYEQYF. Here the CDR3 DNA reads TGTGCCAGCAGCTTTGCGTCTGGAGGGGGGTACGAGCAGTACTTC.

This clone came up a few times. The chain has TRBV5-8 and TRBJ1-5; D might be TRBD1 (6 bases). Germline CDR1 SGHTS, CDR2 YDEGEE. V gave up 2 bases and J gave up 0 bases, with 9 bases separating them. The CDR3 is made up of 15 amino acids. CDR3 DNA: TGTGCCAGCAGCTTCCAGGGGTATAGCAATCAGCCCCAGCATTTT. This translates into CASSFQGYSNQPQHF.

V usage is TRBV14 and J usage is TRBJ2-5, with 9 bases lining up with TRBD1. Per the germline V gene, CDR1 is SGHDN and CDR2 is FVKESK. V dropped 4 bases and J dropped 5; count of bases not matched to a gene: 11. CDR3 length: 16 amino acids. CDR3 nucleotides: TGTGCCAGCAGCCCTCCGGGACAGGGATTGTGGGAGACCCAGTACTTC. Protein: CASSPPGQGLWETQYF.

This chain links TRBV27 with TRBJ2-1, with 9 bases aligning to TRBD2. Germline values: CDR1 MNHEY, CDR2 SMNVEV (reference sequence). J was trimmed by 7 bases and V by 3 bases; bases with no gene match: 1. The CDR3 is 13 residues long. The CDR3 sequence: CASSFSGGNEQFF. The CDR3 region has the DNA TGTGCCAGCAGTTTTAGCGGGGGTAATGAGCAGTTCTTC.

This sequence joins TRBV27 and TRBJ2-2, with 13 bases that match TRBD2. This CDR3 region has 15 residues. The V gene's germline CDR1 is MNHEY and CDR2 SMNVEV (reference sequence). Trimming at V came to 2 bases and at J to 7 bases, leaving 1 base not matched to a gene. CDR3: CASSLTSGGGGELFF. The CDR3 nucleotides read TGTGCCAGCAGTTTAACTAGCGGGGGGGGCGGGGAGCTGTTTTTT.

This clone rates as medium-sized. The V gene is TRBV4-2, the J gene TRBJ1-1; 9 positions agree with TRBD1. Germline CDR1 LGHNA, CDR2 YNFKEQ. V lost 0 bases and J lost 1; bases outside the gene matches: 3. The CDR3 length is 16 residues. CDR3 sequence: CASSQDPGQGNTEAFF. The CDR3 nucleotides read TGTGCCAGCAGCCAAGATCCGGGACAGGGGAACACTGAAGCTTTCTTT.

J is TRBJ2-1 and V is TRBV29-1; TRBD1 is a possible D gene (6 bases). The length of the CDR3 is 14 residues. V was clipped by 0 bases and J by 6 bases, with 12 bases between them. Germline-derived CDR1 and CDR2 are SQVTM and ANQGSEA. In DNA form, the CDR3 reads TGCAGCGTTGAAGATCCGGACAGTTTCAATGAGCAGTTCTTC. Translated: CSVEDPDSFNEQFF.

In this sample, this clone turned up once. The chain has TRBV29-1 and TRBJ1-3; 9 bases match TRBD1. J gave up 3 bases and V 6 bases, and 6 bases lay outside the gene matches. The CDR3 has 14 amino acids. Germline V gives CDR1 SQVTM, CDR2 ANQGSEA. The CDR3 DNA follows: TGCAGCGTCCCGGGACAGGGAATTGGAAACACCATATATTTT. Amino acid sequence: CSVPGQGIGNTIYF.

The V call is TRBV19, the J call TRBJ2-1, with D unclear. The CDR3 spans 13 residues. V shed 6 bases and J shed 1 base, with 7 bases lying between them. Germline values: CDR1 LNHDA, CDR2 SQIVND (reference sequence). Here the CDR3 reads CASRIGSYNEQFF. CDR3 nucleotides: TGTGCCAGTAGAATCGGTTCCTACAATGAGCAGTTCTTC.

The rearrangement uses TRBV28 and TRBJ1-5; D is unclear. The V gene lost 6 bases and the J gene lost 7 bases, with 13 bases spanning the gap. Germline CDR1 MDHEN, CDR2 SYDVKM. The CDR3 has 13 amino acids. CDR3 nucleotide sequence: TGTGCCAGCAGGGTAACCTATGGGCAGCCCCAGCATTTT. It encodes CASRVTYGQPQHF.

This clone appeared once. The chain uses TRBV7-2 and TRBJ2-5, with D possibly TRBD2 on 6 matching bases. This CDR3 contains 17 residues. CDR1 SGHTA and CDR2 FQGNSA come from the germline V gene. V shed 5 bases and J shed 1 base, with 20 bases lying between them. The CDR3 spells CASSPIEGRTLQETQYF. In DNA, the CDR3 is TGTGCCAGCAGCCCGATAGAAGGGAGGACCCTCCAAGAGACCCAGTACTTC.